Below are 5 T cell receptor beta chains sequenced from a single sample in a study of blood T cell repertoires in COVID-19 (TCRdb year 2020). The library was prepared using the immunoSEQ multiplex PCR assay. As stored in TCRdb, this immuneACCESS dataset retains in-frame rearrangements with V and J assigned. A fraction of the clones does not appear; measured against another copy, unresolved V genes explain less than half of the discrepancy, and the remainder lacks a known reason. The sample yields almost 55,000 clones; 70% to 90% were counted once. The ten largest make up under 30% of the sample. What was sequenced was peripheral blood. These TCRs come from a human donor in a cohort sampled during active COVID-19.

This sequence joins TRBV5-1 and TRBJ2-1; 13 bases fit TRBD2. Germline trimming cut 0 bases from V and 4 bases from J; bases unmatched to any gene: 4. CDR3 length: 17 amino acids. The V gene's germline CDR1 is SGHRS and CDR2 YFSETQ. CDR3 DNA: TGCGCCAGCAGCTTGGAGGAGACTAGCGGGGGGTACAATGAGCAGTTCTTC. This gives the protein CASSLEETSGGYNEQFF.

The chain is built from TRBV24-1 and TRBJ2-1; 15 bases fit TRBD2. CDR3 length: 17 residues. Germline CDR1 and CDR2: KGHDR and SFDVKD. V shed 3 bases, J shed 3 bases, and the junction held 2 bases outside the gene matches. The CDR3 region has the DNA TGTGCCACCAGTGATGGGGGACTAGCGGGGGGCTACAATGAGCAGTTCTTC. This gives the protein CATSDGGLAGGYNEQFF.

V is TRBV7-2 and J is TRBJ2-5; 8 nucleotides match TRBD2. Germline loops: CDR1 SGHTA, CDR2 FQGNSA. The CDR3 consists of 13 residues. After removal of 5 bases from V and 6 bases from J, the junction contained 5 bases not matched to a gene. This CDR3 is CASSSGSGKTQYF. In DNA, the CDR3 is TGTGCCAGCAGCAGCGGGAGTGGAAAGACCCAGTACTTC.

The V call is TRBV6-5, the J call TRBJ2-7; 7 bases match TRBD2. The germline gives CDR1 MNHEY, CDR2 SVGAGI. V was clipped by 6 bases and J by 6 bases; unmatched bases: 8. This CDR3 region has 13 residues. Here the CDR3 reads CASSRDAGAEQYF. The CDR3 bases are TGTGCCAGCAGCCGGGACGCGGGAGCCGAGCAGTACTTC.

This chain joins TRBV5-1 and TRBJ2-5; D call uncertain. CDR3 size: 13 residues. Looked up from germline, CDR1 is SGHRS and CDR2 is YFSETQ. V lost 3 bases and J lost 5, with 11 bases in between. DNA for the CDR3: TGCGCCAGCAGCTACATCCCCGGGGAGACCCAGTACTTC. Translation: CASSYIPGETQYF.